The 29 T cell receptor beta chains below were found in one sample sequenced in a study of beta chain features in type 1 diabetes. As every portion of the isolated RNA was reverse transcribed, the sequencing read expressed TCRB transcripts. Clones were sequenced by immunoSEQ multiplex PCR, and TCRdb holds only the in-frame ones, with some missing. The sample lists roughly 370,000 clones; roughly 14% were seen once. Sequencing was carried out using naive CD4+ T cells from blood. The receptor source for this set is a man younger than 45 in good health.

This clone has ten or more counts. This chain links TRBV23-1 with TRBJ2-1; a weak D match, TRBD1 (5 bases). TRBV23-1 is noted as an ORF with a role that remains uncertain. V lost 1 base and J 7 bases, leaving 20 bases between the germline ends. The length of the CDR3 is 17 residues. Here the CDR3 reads CASSQCYSVCRVNEQFF. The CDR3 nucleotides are TGCGCCAGCAGTCAATGTTATTCGGTGTGCAGGGTGAATGAGCAGTTCTTC.

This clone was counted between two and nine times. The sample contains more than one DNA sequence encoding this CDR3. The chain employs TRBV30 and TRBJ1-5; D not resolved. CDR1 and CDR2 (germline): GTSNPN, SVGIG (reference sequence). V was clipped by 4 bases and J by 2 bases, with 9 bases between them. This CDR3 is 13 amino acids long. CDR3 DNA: TGTGCCTGGACAGCAGGTGGCAATCAGCCCCAGCATTTT. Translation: CAWTAGGNQPQHF. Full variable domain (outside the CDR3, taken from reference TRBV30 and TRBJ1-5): SQTIHQWPATLVQPVGSPLSLECTVEGTSNPNLYWYRQAAGRGLQLLFYSVGIGQISSEVPQNLSASRPQDRQFILSSKKLLLSDSGFYLCAWTAGGNQPQHFGDGTRLSIL.

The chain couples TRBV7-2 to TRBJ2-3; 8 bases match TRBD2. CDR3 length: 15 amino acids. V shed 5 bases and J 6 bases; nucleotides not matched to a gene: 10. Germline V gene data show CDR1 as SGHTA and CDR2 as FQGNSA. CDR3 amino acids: CASSPDPGLVDTQYF. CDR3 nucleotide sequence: TGTGCCAGCAGCCCGGACCCGGGACTAGTTGATACGCAGTATTTT.

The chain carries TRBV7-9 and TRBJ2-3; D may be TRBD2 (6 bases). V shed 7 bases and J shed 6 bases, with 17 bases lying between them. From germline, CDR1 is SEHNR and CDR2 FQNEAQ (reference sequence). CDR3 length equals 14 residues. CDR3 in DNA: TGTGCCAGCAAACCGCGGGGAGCCATGGATACGCAGTATTTT. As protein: CASKPRGAMDTQYF.

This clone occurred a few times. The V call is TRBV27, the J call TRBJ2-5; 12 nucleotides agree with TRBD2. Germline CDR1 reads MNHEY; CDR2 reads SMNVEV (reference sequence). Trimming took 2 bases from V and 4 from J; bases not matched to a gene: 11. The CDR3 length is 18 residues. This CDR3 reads CASSLGILAGGPRETQYF. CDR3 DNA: TGTGCCAGCAGTTTAGGGATTCTAGCGGGAGGGCCGCGAGAGACCCAGTACTTC.

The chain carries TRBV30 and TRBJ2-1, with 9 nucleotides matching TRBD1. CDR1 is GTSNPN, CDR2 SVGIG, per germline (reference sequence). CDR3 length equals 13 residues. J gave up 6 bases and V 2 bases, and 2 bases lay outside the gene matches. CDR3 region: CAWSKGQGNEQFF. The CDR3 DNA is TGTGCCTGGAGTAAGGGACAGGGCAATGAGCAGTTCTTC.

The chain's CDR3 is CASSELRINEQFF. CDR3 nucleotides: TGTGCCAGCAGTGAACTAAGGATCAATGAGCAGTTCTTC. The rearrangement links TRBV2 to TRBJ2-1; D gene unclear. The CDR3 is 13 residues long. Germline values: CDR1 SNHLY, CDR2 FYNNEI. V was pared by 2 bases and J by 6 bases, with 8 bases between.

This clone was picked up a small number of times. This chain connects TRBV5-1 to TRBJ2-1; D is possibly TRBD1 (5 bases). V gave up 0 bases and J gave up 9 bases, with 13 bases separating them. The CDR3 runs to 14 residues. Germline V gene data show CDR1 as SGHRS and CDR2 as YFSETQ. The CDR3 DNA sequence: TGCGCCAGCAGCTTGGAGGCAGGGCTCACTGAGCAGTTCTTC. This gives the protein CASSLEAGLTEQFF.

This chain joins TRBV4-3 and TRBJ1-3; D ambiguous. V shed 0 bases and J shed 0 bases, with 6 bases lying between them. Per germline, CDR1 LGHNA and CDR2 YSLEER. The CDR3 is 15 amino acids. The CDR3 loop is CASSQDTSSGNTIYF. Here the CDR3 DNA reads TGCGCCAGCAGCCAAGACACAAGCTCTGGAAACACCATATATTTT.

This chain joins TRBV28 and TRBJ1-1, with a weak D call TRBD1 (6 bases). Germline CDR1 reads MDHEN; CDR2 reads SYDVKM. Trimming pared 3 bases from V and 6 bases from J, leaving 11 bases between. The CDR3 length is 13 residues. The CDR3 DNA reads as TGTGCCAGCAGTTTGGGGGCCTGGGCTGAAGCTTTCTTT. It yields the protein CASSLGAWAEAFF.

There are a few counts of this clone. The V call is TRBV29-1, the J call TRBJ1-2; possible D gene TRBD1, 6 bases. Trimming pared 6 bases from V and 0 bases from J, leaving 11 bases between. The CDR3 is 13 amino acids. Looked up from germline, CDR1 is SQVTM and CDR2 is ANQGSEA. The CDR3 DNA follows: TGCAGCGTCTCAGGGGCCCCTAACTATGGCTACACCTTC. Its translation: CSVSGAPNYGYTF.

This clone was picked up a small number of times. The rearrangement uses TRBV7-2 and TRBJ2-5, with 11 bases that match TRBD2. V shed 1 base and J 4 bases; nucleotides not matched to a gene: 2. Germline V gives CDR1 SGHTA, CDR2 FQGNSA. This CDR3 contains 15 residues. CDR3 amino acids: CASSLGLAGLETQYF. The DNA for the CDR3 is TGTGCCAGCAGCTTAGGACTAGCGGGATTAGAGACCCAGTACTTC.

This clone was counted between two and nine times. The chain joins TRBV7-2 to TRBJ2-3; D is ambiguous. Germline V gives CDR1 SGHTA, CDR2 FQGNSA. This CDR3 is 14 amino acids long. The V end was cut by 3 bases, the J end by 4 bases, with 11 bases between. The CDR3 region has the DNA TGTGCCAGCAGCTTTGGACCTGGGTCAGATACGCAGTATTTT. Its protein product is CASSFGPGSDTQYF.

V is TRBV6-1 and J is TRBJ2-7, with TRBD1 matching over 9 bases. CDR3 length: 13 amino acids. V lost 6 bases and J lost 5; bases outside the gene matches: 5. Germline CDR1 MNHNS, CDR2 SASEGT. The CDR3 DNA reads TGTGCCAGCAGCCCGACAGGGGGAGACGAGCAGTACGTC. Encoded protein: CASSPTGGDEQYV.

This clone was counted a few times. The CDR3 protein is CAWSPQLGYGYTF. The CDR3 DNA reads TGTGCCTGGAGTCCCCAACTGGGTTATGGCTACACCTTC. The gene calls are TRBV30 and TRBJ1-2; D gene unclear. V shed 2 bases and J shed 5 bases, with 12 bases lying between them. The CDR3 length is 13 residues. Germline-derived CDR1 and CDR2 are GTSNPN and SVGIG (reference sequence).

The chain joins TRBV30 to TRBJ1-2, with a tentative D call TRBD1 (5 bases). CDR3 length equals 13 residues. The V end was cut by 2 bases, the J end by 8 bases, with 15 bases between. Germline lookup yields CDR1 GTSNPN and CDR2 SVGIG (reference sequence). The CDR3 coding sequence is TGTGCCTGGAGTCGGGACGTTAGCGGAGGCTACACCTTC. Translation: CAWSRDVSGGYTF.

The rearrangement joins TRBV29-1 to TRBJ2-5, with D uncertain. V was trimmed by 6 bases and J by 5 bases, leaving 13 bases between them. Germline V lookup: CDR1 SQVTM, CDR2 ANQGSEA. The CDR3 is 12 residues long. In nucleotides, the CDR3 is TGCAGCGTAGAACCTGTCTTGGAGACCCAGTACTTC. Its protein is CSVEPVLETQYF.

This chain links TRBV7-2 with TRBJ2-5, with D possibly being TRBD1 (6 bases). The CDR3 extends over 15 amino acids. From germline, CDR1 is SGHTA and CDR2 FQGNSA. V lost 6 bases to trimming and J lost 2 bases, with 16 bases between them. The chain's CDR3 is CASSLMGHLQETQYF. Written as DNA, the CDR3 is TGTGCCAGCAGTCTAATGGGACACCTACAAGAGACCCAGTACTTC.

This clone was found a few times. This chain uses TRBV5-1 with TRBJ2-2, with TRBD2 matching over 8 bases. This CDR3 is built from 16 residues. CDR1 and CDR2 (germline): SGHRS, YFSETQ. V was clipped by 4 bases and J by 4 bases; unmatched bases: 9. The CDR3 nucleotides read TGCGCCAGCAGCCCTGCGGGGGGCCCGGGCACCGGGGAGCTGTTTTTT. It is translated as CASSPAGGPGTGELFF.

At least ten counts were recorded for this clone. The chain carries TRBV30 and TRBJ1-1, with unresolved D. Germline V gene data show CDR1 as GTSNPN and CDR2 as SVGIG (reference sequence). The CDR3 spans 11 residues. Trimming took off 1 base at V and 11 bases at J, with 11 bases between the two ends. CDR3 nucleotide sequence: TGTGCCTGGAGTGGAAGCCTTAGGGCTTTCTTT. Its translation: CAWSGSLRAFF.

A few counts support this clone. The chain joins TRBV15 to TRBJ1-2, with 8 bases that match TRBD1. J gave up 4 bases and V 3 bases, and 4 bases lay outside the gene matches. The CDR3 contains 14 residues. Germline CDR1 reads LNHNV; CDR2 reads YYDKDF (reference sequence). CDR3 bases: TGTGCCACCAGCAGCAGGGGGCGCCGCTATGGCTACACCTTC. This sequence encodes CATSSRGRRYGYTF.

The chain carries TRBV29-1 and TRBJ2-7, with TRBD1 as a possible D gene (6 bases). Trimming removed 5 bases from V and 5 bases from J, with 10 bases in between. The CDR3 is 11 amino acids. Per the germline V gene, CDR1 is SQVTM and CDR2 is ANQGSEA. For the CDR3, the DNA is TGCAGCGTTACAGGGACCCACGAGCAGTACTTC. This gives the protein CSVTGTHEQYF.

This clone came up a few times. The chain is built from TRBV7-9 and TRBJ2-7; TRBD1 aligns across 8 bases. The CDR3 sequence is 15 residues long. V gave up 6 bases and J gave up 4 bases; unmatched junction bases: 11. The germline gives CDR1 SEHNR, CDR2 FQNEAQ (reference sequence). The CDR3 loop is CASRSYRDRPYEQYF. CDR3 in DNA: TGTGCCAGCAGGTCTTATCGGGACAGGCCTTACGAGCAGTACTTC. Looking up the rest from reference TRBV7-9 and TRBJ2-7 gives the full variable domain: DTGVSQNPRHKITKRGQNVTFRCDPISEHNRLYWYRQTLGQGPEFLTYFQNEAQLEKSRLLSDRFSAERPKGSFSTLEIQRTEQGDSAMYLCASRSYRDRPYEQYFGPGTRLTVT.

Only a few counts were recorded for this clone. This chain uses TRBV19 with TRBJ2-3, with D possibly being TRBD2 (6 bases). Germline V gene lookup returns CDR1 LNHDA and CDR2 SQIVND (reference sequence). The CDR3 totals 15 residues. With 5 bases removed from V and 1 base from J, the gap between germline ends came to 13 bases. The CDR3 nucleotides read TGTGCCAGTAGTTCTGCGGGGCTTGGCACAGATACGCAGTATTTT. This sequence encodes CASSSAGLGTDTQYF.

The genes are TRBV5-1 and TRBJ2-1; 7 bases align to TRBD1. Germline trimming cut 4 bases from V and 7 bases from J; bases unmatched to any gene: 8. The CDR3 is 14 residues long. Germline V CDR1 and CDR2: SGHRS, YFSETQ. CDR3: CASSQNRGRNEQFF. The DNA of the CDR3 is TGCGCCAGCAGCCAAAACAGGGGAAGAAATGAGCAGTTCTTC.

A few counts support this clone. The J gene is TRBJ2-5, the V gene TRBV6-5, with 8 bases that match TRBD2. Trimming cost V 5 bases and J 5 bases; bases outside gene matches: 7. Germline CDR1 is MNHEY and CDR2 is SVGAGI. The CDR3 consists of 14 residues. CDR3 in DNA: TGTGCCAGCAGTCTGAGCGGGAGCTGGGAGACCCAGTACTTC. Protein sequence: CASSLSGSWETQYF.

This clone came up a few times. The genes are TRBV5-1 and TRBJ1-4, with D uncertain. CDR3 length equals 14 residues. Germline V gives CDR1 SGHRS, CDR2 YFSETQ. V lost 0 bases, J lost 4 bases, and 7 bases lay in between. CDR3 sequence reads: CASSLGGFNEKLFF. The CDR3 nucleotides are TGCGCCAGCAGCTTGGGAGGATTTAATGAAAAACTGTTTTTT.

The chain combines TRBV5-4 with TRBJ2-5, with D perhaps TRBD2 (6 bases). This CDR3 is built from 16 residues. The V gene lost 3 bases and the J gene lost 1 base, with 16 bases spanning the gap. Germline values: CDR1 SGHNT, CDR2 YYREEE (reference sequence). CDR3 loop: CASSYGGAGSQETQYF. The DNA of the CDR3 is TGTGCCAGCAGCTACGGAGGGGCAGGGAGCCAAGAGACCCAGTACTTC.

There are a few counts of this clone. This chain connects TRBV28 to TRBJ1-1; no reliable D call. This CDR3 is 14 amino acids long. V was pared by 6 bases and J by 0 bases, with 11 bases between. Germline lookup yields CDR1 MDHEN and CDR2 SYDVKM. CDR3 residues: CASRWGGMNTEAFF. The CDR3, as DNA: TGTGCCAGCAGATGGGGTGGGATGAACACTGAAGCTTTCTTT.